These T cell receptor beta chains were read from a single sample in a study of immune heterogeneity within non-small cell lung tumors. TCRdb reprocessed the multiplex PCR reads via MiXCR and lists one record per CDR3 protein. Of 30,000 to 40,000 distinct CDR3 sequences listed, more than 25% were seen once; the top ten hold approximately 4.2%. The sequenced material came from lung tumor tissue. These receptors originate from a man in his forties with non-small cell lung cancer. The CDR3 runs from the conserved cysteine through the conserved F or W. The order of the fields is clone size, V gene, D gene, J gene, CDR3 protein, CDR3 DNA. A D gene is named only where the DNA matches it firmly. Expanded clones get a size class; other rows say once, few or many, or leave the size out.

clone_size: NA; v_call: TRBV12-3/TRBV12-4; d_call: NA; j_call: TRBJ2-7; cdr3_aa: CASMSSYEQYF; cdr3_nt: TGTGCCAGCATGAGTTCCTACGAGCAGTACTTC
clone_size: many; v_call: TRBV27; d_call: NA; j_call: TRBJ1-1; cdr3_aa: CASNDRDGNTEAFF; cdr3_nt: TGTGCCAGCAACGACCGGGACGGGAACACTGAAGCTTTCTTT
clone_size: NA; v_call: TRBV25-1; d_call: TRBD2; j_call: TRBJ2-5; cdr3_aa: CASSEVGGGMETQYF; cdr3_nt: TGTGCCAGCAGTGAGGTGGGGGGAGGGATGGAGACCCAGTACTTC
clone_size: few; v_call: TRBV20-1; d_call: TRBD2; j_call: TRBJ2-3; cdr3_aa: CSAASGSTDTQYF; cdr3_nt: TGCAGTGCTGCTAGCGGGAGCACAGATACGCAGTATTTT
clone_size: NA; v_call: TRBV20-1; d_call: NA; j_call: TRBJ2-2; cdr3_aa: CSARVRGMGELFF; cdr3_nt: TGCAGTGCTAGAGTTCGCGGGATGGGGGAGCTGTTTTTT
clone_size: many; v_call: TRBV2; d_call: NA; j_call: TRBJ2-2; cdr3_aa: CASRYTGELFF; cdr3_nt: TGTGCCAGCAGATACACCGGGGAGCTGTTTTTT
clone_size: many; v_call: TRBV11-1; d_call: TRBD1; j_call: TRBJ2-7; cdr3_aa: CASSSRQGGTYEQYF; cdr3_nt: TGTGCCAGCAGCTCCCGACAGGGGGGTACCTACGAGCAGTACTTC
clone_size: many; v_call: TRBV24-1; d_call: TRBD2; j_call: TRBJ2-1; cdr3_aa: CATSDSSGSLYYNEQFF; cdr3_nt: TGTGCCACCAGTGATTCTAGCGGGAGTTTGTATTACAATGAGCAGTTCTTC
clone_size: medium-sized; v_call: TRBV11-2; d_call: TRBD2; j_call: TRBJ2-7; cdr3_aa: CASSFARTSGSLGQYF; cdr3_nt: TGTGCCAGCAGCTTTGCCCGGACTAGCGGGAGTTTAGGGCAGTACTTC
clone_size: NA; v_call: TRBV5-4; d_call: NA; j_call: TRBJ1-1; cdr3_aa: CASSPGPELNTEAFF; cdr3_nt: TGTGCCAGCAGCCCGGGACCGGAGCTTAACACTGAAGCTTTCTTT
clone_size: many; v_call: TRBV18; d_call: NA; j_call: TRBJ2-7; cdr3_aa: CASSLARDEQYF; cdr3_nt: TGTGCCAGCTCCCTCGCGCGGGACGAGCAGTACTTC
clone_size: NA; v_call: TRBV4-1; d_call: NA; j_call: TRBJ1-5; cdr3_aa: CASSLGTSQDTQHF; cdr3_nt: TGCGCCAGCAGCCTCGGGACCTCTCAAGATACGCAGCATTTT
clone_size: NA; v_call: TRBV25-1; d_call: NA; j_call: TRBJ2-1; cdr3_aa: CASLLDRVQLF; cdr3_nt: TGTGCCAGCCTCCTCGATAGGGTCCAGTTATTC
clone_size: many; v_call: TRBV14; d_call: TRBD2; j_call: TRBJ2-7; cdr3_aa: CASSQEGVHHGRYEQYF; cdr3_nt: TGTGCCAGCAGCCAAGAAGGAGTTCACCACGGGAGGTACGAGCAGTACTTC
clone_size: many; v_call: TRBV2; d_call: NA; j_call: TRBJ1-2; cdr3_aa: CASSTRGNYGYTF; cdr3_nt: TGTGCCAGCAGCACCAGGGGTAACTATGGCTACACCTTC
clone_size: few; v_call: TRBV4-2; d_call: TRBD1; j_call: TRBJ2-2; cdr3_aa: CASSPLGQVAPNTGELFF; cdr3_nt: TGTGCCAGCAGCCCCTTGGGACAGGTAGCGCCGAACACCGGGGAGCTGTTTTTT
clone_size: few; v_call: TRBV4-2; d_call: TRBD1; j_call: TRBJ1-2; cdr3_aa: CASSQTRPGQGNYGYTF; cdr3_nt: TGTGCCAGCAGCCAAACCAGGCCGGGACAGGGAAACTATGGCTACACCTTC
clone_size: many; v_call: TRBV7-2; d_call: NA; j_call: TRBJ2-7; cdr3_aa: CASSLAAGVPYEQYF; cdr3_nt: TGTGCCAGCAGCTTAGCTGCTGGCGTCCCCTACGAGCAGTACTTC
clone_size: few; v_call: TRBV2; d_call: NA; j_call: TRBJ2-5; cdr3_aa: CASSEDLGGRRETQYF; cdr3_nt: TGTGCCAGCAGTGAAGACTTGGGGGGGCGGAGGGAGACCCAGTACTTC
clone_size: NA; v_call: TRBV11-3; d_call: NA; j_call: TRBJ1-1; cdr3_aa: CASSLTGLNTEAFF; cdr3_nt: TGTGCCAGCAGCTTAACAGGACTGAACACTGAAGCTTTCTTT
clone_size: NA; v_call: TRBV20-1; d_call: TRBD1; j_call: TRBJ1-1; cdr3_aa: CSASKVTGHVEAFF; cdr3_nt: TGCAGTGCTAGTAAAGTGACAGGGCATGTTGAAGCTTTCTTT
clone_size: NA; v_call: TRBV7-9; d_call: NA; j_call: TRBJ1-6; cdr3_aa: CASSFGGFNSPLHF; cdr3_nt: TGTGCCAGCAGCTTTGGGGGTTTTAATTCACCCCTCCACTTT
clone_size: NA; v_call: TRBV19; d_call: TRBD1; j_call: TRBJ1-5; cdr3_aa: CASSIGDSSQLF; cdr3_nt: TGTGCCAGTAGTATTGGGGACAGTAGCCAGCTTTTT
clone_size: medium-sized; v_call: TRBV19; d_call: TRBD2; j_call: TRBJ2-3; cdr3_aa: CASSRGLAGSDTQYF; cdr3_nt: TGTGCCAGTTCGCGGGGACTAGCGGGGTCAGATACGCAGTATTTT
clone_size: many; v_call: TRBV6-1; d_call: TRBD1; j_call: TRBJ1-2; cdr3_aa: CASRKGQGNYGYTF; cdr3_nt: TGTGCCAGCAGAAAGGGACAGGGGAACTATGGCTACACCTTC
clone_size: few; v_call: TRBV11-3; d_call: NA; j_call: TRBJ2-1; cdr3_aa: CASSLQGTNEQFF; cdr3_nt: TGTGCCAGCAGCTTACAGGGTACGAATGAGCAGTTCTTC
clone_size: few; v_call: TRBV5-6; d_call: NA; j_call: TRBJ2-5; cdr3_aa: CASSLVRVWSETQYF; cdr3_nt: TGTGCCAGCAGCTTGGTCAGAGTATGGTCAGAGACCCAGTACTTC
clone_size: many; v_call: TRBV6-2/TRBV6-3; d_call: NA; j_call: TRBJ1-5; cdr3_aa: CASSYSGGSNQPQHF; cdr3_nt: TGTGCCAGCAGTTACTCGGGTGGCAGCAATCAGCCCCAGCATTTT
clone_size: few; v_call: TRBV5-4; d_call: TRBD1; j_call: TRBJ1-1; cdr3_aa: CASSPGTGTTEAFF; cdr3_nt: TGTGCCAGCAGCCCCGGGACAGGGACCACTGAAGCTTTCTTT
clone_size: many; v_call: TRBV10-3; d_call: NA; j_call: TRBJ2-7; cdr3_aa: CATKTVISSYEQYF; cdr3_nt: TGTGCCACTAAGACGGTAATTAGCTCCTACGAGCAGTACTTC
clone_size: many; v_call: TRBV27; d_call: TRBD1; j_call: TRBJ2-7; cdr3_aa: CASSHPGQFYEQYF; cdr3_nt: TGTGCCAGCAGTCACCCGGGACAGTTCTACGAGCAGTACTTC
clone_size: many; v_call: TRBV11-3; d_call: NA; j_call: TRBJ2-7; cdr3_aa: CASSLPPSYEQYF; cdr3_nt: TGTGCCAGCAGTTTACCACCCTCCTACGAGCAGTACTTC
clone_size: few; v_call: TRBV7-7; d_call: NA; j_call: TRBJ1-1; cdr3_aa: CASSLSQGTEAFF; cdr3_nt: TGTGCTAGCAGCTTATCCCAGGGCACTGAAGCTTTCTTT
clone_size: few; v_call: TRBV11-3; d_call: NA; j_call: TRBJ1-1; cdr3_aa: CASSTGWNTEAFF; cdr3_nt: TGTGCCAGCAGCACAGGGTGGAACACTGAAGCTTTCTTT
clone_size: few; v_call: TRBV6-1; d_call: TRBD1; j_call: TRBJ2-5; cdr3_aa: CASSEWGQGRFETQYF; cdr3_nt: TGTGCCAGCAGTGAGTGGGGACAGGGGAGGTTCGAGACCCAGTACTTC
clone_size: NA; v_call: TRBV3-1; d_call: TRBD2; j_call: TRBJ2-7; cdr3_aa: CASSLGRAAHEQYF; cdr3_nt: TGTGCCAGCAGCCTCGGGAGGGCCGCTCACGAGCAGTACTTC
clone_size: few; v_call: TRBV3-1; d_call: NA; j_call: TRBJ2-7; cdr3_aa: CASSPHGRASEQYF; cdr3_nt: TGTGCCAGCAGCCCACACGGCCGGGCCTCCGAGCAGTACTTC
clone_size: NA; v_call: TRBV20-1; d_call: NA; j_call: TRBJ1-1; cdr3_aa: CSAREIERGTEAFF; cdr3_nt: TGCAGTGCTAGAGAAATAGAACGGGGCACTGAAGCTTTCTTT
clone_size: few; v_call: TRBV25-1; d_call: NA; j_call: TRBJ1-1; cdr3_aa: CASSEYIRGRDTEAFF; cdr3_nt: TGTGCCAGCAGTGAATATATCAGGGGTCGCGACACTGAAGCTTTCTTT
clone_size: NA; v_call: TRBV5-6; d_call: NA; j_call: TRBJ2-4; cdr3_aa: CASSLDIKNIQYF; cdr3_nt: TGTGCCAGCAGTTTGGACATAAAAAACATTCAGTACTTC
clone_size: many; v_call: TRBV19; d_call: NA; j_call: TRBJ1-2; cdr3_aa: CASSIIGQSIYGYTF; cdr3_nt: TGTGCCAGTAGTATAATTGGACAGAGCATCTATGGCTACACCTTC
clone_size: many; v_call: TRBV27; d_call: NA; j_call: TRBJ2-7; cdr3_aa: CASSWKTTPSYEQYF; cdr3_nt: TGTGCCAGCAGTTGGAAGACTACTCCCTCCTACGAGCAGTACTTC
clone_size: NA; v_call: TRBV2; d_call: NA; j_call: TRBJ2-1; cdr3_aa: CASSLQGALVYNEQFF; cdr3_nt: TGTGCCAGCAGCCTACAGGGAGCTCTGGTCTACAATGAGCAGTTCTTC
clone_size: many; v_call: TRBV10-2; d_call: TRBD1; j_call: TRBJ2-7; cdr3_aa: CASIAGQGLYEQYF; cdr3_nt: TGCGCCAGCATCGCGGGACAGGGACTTTACGAGCAGTACTTC
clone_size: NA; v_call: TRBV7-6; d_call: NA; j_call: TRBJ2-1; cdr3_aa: CASSHTTAHEQFF; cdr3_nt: TGTGCCAGCAGTCATACCACGGCGCATGAGCAGTTCTTC
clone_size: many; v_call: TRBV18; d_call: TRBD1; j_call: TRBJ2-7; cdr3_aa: CASSPPGQGTGEQYF; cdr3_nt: TGTGCCAGCTCACCACCGGGACAGGGCACGGGCGAGCAGTACTTC
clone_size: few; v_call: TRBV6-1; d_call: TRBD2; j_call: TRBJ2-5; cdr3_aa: CASSVASGNVGETQYF; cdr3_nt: TGTGCCAGCAGTGTGGCTAGCGGCAATGTGGGAGAGACCCAGTACTTC
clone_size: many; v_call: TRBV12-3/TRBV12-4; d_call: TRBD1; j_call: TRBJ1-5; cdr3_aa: CASRGTGAQPQHF; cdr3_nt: TGTGCCAGCAGGGGGACAGGGGCTCAGCCCCAGCATTTT
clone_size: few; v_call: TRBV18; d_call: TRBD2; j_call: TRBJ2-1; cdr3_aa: CASSPPPGTSGNNEQFF; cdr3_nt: TGTGCCAGCTCACCACCGCCCGGGACTAGCGGAAACAATGAGCAGTTCTTC
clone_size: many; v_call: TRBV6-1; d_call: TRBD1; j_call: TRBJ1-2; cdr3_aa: CASSDPGTVYGYTF; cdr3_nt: TGTGCCAGCAGTGACCCAGGGACAGTCTATGGCTACACCTTC
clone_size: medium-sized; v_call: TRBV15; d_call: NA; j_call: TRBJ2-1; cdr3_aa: CATSRRQPYNEQFF; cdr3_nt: TGTGCCACCAGCAGGAGACAGCCGTACAATGAGCAGTTCTTC
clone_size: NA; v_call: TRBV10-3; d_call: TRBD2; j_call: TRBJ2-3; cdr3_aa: CAISETSGRAERDTQYF; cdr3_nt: TGTGCCATCAGTGAGACTAGCGGGAGGGCCGAAAGAGATACGCAGTATTTT
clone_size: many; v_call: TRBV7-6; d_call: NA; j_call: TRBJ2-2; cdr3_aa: CASSSDSMTGELFF; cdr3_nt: TGTGCCAGCAGCTCAGACAGCATGACCGGGGAGCTGTTTTTT
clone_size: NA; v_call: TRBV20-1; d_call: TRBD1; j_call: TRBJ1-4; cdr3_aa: CSARSPGQENEKLFF; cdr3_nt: TGCAGTGCTAGATCACCGGGACAGGAGAATGAAAAACTGTTTTTT
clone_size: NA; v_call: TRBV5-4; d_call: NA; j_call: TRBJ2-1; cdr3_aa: CASTQGGNSYNEQFF; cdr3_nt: TGTGCCAGCACCCAGGGGGGTAACTCCTACAATGAGCAGTTCTTC
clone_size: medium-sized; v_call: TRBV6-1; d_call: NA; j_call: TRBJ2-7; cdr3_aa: CASSQGSYEQYF; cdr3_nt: TGTGCCAGCAGCCAGGGATCCTACGAGCAGTACTTC
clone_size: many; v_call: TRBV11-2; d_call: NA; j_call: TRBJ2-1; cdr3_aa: CASSFSVEQFF; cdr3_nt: TGTGCCAGCAGCTTTTCGGTTGAGCAGTTCTTC
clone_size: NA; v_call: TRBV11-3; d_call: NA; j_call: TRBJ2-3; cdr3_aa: CASSLDMERDTQYF; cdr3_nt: TGTGCCAGCAGCTTAGATATGGAGAGAGATACGCAGTATTTT
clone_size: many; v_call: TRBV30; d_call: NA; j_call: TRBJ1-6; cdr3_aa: CAWASWADHNSPLHF; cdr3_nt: TGTGCCTGGGCAAGCTGGGCGGACCATAATTCACCCCTCCACTTT
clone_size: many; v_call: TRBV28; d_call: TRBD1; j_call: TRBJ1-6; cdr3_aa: CASSPDRGNYNSPLHF; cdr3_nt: TGTGCCAGCAGTCCGGACAGGGGGAACTATAATTCACCCCTCCACTTT